This paragraph reports one TCR beta chain. Its target is not known. Profiled with immunoSEQ multiplex PCR; TCRdb holds only in-frame clones, not every one. The repertoire holds 95,000 to 150,000 clones, with roughly 95% as singletons. These data are taken from a study of graft-versus-host responses after intestinal transplantation. CDR3 length: 14 residues. The germline CDR1 and CDR2 sequences are LGHNA and YSLEER. V lost 0 bases to trimming and J lost 8 bases; unmatched junction nucleotides: 6. The sample consisted of unstimulated CD8+ T cells sorted from spleen or lymph node cells, taken before intestinal transplant. The receptor was isolated from a human donor who received an intestinal transplant. The chain links TRBV4-3 to TRBJ1-2; 7 nucleotides line up with TRBD1. This chain's CDR3 is CASSQERGHSGYTF. CDR3 nucleotide sequence: TGCGCCAGCAGCCAAGAGAGGGGGCATAGCGGCTACACCTTC.